The subject of this entry is one T cell receptor beta chain. This specimen comes from a study of T cell changes during pregnancy in multiple sclerosis. Using immunoSEQ multiplex PCR, the repertoire was profiled, and TCRdb retains in-frame clones only, with some absent. The sample yields tens of thousands of clones, roughly 94% seen once. Germline values: CDR1 SQVTM, CDR2 ANQGSEA. V shed 6 bases and J shed 8 bases, with 16 bases lying between them. The CDR3 loop spans 13 amino acids. The clonotype comes from a female donor in good health, enrolled as a control in a pregnancy study. The gene calls are TRBV29-1 and TRBJ2-2, with D possibly being TRBD2 (6 bases). Source: peripheral blood, taken in the first trimester of pregnancy. CDR3 sequence (DNA): TGCAGCGTAGGACGGGACTTCAGGGGGGAGCTGTTTTTT. Its translation: CSVGRDFRGELFF.